This T cell receptor beta chain appears in the sequencing data of a study of shared clonotypes between healthy human individuals. Study-wide results and caveats: Sampling covered nothing but blood. Tissue TCR repertoires likely differ from those found in blood. When naive CD4 clonotypes were compared across a handful of donors, 4% to 6.5% were shared.

A word on this clone: Its antigen remains unknown.

Each subset's genomic DNA was split evenly across several immunoSEQ plates. This table comes from immunoSEQ multiplex PCR, and its TCRdb copy is limited to in-frame clones, with some not included. Of millions of clones listed, over 85% are singletons. The sequence came from a man aged 18 to 29 in good health. Some clones in this sample may be carry-over from other donors' samples. Specimen: naive CD4+ T cells from PBMCs. The subset denotes: CD45RA+ positively selected.

CDR3 sequence (DNA): TGTGCCAGCAGCCAAAGGAAGGCGGTGATGAACTATGGCTACACCTTC. Translation gives CASSQRKAVMNYGYTF. This chain connects TRBV7-2 to TRBJ1-2; D call uncertain. Germline values: CDR1 SGHTA, CDR2 FQGNSA. Trimming cost V 5 bases and J 2 bases, with 18 bases left between them. The CDR3 loop spans 16 amino acids.